Listed below are T cell receptor beta chains from one sample, sequenced in a study of T cell repertoires in cytomegalovirus infection. TCRdb ran MiXCR on the reads and lists one entry per CDR3 protein. The repertoire holds roughly 110,000 distinct CDR3 sequences, with roughly 31% as singletons. Their antigens remain unidentified. The source material was CD8+ T cells from cultured PBMCs, sampled from culture after CMV antigen stimulation. Receptor source: a human donor in good health (CMV status not recorded). Some clones in this sample may be carry-over from other donors' samples. Each CDR3 is given with its conserved first and last residue. The D gene is left open where the match is weak. Clone size is stated in some rows and not others, as once, few, many or a class when expanded.

j_call,d_call,clone_size,v_call,cdr3_nt,cdr3_aa
TRBJ1-1,TRBD1,NA,TRBV3-1,TGTGCCAGCAGCCAAGATTGGATTAGGACAGGGGCGAACACTGAAGCTTTCTTT,CASSQDWIRTGANTEAFF
TRBJ2-2,NA,few,TRBV10-3,TGTGCCATCAGTGCCACAGTCGCGAACACCGGGGAGCTGTTTTTT,CAISATVANTGELFF
TRBJ2-2,NA,NA,TRBV6-5,TGTGCCAGCAGTTACCCGGAGCGAATAACCGGGGAGCTGTTTTTT,CASSYPERITGELFF
TRBJ1-2,NA,NA,TRBV5-6,TGTGCCAGCAGCTTGGAAGCTTATGGCTACACCTTC,CASSLEAYGYTF
TRBJ2-4,TRBD1,many,TRBV6-1,TGTGCCAGCAGTGCGGTCCAGGGGGACATTCAGTACTTC,CASSAVQGDIQYF
TRBJ2-2,NA,NA,TRBV6-6,TGTGCCAGCAGTCCAACAGGGCCCGGGGAGCTGTTTTTT,CASSPTGPGELFF
TRBJ2-7,NA,NA,TRBV6-1,TGTGCCAGCAGTGCGGACTCGGGTTCCTCCTACGAGCAGTACTTC,CASSADSGSSYEQYF
TRBJ1-2,NA,NA,TRBV4-3,TGCGCCAGCAGCCAATCGAGCAGTTGGGTCTATGGCTACACCTTC,CASSQSSSWVYGYTF
TRBJ2-7,TRBD2,NA,TRBV13,TGTGCCAGCAGCGGGGCTAGCGGGGGGGACTACGAGCAGTACTTC,CASSGASGGDYEQYF
TRBJ2-7,NA,NA,TRBV19,TGTGCCAGTAGTATGAAAGGTGGCTCCTACGAGCAGTACTTC,CASSMKGGSYEQYF
TRBJ2-3,NA,many,TRBV7-2,TGTGCCAGCAGCTTCCTTTGGCCGCCAGATACGCAGTATTTT,CASSFLWPPDTQYF